This T cell receptor beta chain was identified in a study of beta chain features in type 1 diabetes. General study findings and limits: Moderate but significant shortening of TCRB CDR3s was recorded in all four CD4+ subsets from Type 1 diabetes patients.

Expressed TCRB transcripts were sequenced because the entire RNA isolate underwent reverse transcription. Here immunoSEQ multiplex PCR was the method, and the copy in TCRdb shows in-frame clones only, minus some. The data hold more than 150,000 clones, with roughly 9% observed a single time. In regard to this clone: Its antigen is not identified.

Sequenced material: central memory CD4+ T cells from blood. This sequence originates from a woman aged 30 to 39 with type 1 diabetes.

The CDR3 DNA follows: TGTGCCATCAGTAAAGGACAGCAAGAGACCCAGTACTTC. Translating gives CAISKGQQETQYF. The rearrangement uses TRBV10-3 and TRBJ2-5; possibly TRBD1 for D (6 bases). Germline assignment: CDR1 ENHRY and CDR2 SYGVKD. V lost 5 bases and J 2 bases, leaving 9 bases between the germline ends. This CDR3 contains 13 residues.